This T cell receptor (beta chain) was sequenced in a study of T cell repertoires in cytomegalovirus infection. Turning to the study itself: The authors relied on CMV epitopes, both recently identified HLA-C-restricted and well-studied HLA-B-restricted. Carrying CMV and the relevant HLA type showed in public TCR beta signatures.

CDR3 size: 14 residues. The germline V gene encodes CDR1 LGHNA and CDR2 YSLEER. Between the trimmed V and J ends, which lost 0 bases and 7 bases, there was a span of 10 bases. Of note for this clonotype: Antigen unknown.

TCRdb used MiXCR to reprocess the reads, holding one entry per CDR3 protein. In the table there are roughly 990,000 distinct CDR3 sequences, roughly 30% of which are singletons. Findings of the study overall: HLA-C-restricted CMV clonotypes gave the most frequent clonotype in two of eight donors. CMV carriers having the relevant HLA were flagged by cumulative public TCR beta family frequency.

J is TRBJ1-5 and V is TRBV4-3, with D possibly TRBD1 on 5 matching bases. The source material was cultured CD8+ T cells from PBMCs, sampled from culture after CMV antigen stimulation. The sequence came from a human donor in good health (CMV status not recorded). Some clones in this sample may be carry-over from other donors' samples. As DNA, the CDR3 is TGCGCCAGCAGCCAAGATCCGGGGCGGCAGCCCCAGCATTTT. It translates to CASSQDPGRQPQHF.